The present T cell receptor (beta chain) was sequenced within a study of PD-1 blockade in classical Hodgkin lymphoma (dated by TCRdb to about 2020). About the study as a whole: Nivolumab dosing was 3 mg/kg intravenously every 2 weeks, continuing until either disease progression or unacceptable toxicity. The study used CyTOF and TCR beta sequencing to define a peripheral blood immune signature of response to PD-1 blockade in classical Hodgkin lymphoma.

CDR1 SGHTA and CDR2 FQGTGA are derived from the germline V gene. The CDR3 has 15 amino acids, counting the end cysteine and phenylalanine. This entry keeps only the CDR3 DNA: 45 bases, framed from base 1. V is pruned by 0 bases and J by 5 bases, leaving 4 bases of the junction without a gene match. What the study reported, not specific to this receptor: Newly diagnosed patients were reported to have lower baseline TCR diversity than healthy donors, and relapsed/refractory patients were reported to have lower baseline TCR diversity still. By C4D1, a significant rise was seen in CD4+ TCR diversity but not in CD8+ TCR diversity (p=0.0027 vs p=0.16), and the rise was most apparent among complete responders (p=0.02). Baseline diversity similar to that of newly diagnosed patients was observed in trial patients achieving complete response, whereas significantly lower diversity was observed in partial responders and progressors. Only a single clinical trial cohort was studied, and what caused the repertoire differences, possibly disease activity or prior therapy, remained undefined. Lower diversity was observed in patients in whom nivolumab was started less than 1 year after ASCT, and these patients were excluded from later analyses so that confounding by immune reconstitution would be avoided.

With regard to this clone: Its antigen has not been determined. Per-base quality was not reported, and no clone a single base away is much larger than it.

The sample's time point label is to be understood as: cycle 4 day 1 (C4D1), after about 6 weeks of nivolumab. All trial patients had relapsed after autologous stem cell transplantation, with cohorts A, B and C differing in prior brentuximab vedotin exposure. A total of around 60 patients with relapsed/refractory classical Hodgkin lymphoma made up the trial cohort, and each patient's best overall response was complete response, partial response or progressive disease. Trial patients were treated with single-agent nivolumab in the multi-cohort phase II CheckMate 205 trial. An independent review committee assessed best overall response using the 2007 International Working Group response criteria. Trial PBMCs were collected just before the start of nivolumab (C1D1) and during therapy at cycle 2 day 1 and cycle 4 day 1. Peripheral blood was collected in 8 mL Vacutainer Cell Preparation Tubes, from which PBMCs were isolated by centrifugation and then cryopreserved.

The Qiagen DNeasy kit was used to extract genomic DNA both from unsorted PBMCs and from the negatively selected CD4+ and CD8+ fractions. TCR beta CDR3 regions were subjected to amplification by immunoSEQ multiplex PCR with primers that anneal to V and J segments. A synthetic immune receptor repertoire was used to minimize amplification bias, and remaining bias was computationally removed after sequencing. The published analysis was carried out like this. Custom Python scripts were used to quantify repertoire diversity as the Shannon entropy index. The unsorted, CD4+ and CD8+ repertoires were each analyzed separately, with the exception of combined analyses, where CD4+ and CD8+ sequences were merged in silico. A clone counted as expanded when the clone's frequency after treatment rose at least 2-fold relative to C1D1, and clones undetected at baseline were given a pseudocount of 0.5. Singleton clones were defined as clones with 0 or 1 copy at C1D1, and non-singleton clones were defined as clones with 2 or more copies. Clones expanded in unsorted samples were labelled as CD4+, CD8+ or unknown by matching protein sequences in sorted samples from the same patient. Wilcoxon tests on paired samples were used to test diversity changes from C1D1 to C4D1. Held by TCRdb, this immuneACCESS table contains in-frame sequences only and omits some clones. Under half of the omission traces to an unresolved V gene where checked; the cause of the rest is unknown. For V, J and clone size, that table is used; D and trimming come from the DNA. The sample table contains some 52,000 clones; only one count was recorded for approximately 86% of them. The leading ten clones occupy about 6.7% of the sample.

The material sequenced was peripheral blood mononuclear cells (PBMCs), taken before the fourth cycle of nivolumab. The chain is encoded by TRBV7-3 joined to TRBJ2-1; TRBD2 aligns with 7 central bases. This TCR was sampled from a human donor with classical Hodgkin lymphoma. The DNA sequence is as follows: TGTGCCAGCAGCTTAACTAGCGGGTCAAACAATGAGCAGTTCTTC. It is translated as CASSLTSGSNNEQFF.